The sequence of this TCR beta chain was determined in a study of T cell repertoires in aging, cancer and after chemotherapy (dated by TCRdb to the late 2010s). Regarding the study in general: Donors spanned six age groups from 30 or younger to 70 or older, with at least three individuals per group. Healthy donor control TCR repertoires were recorded over several months to years and showed clear clonal overlap across re-sampling. In total, the full dataset held 7.5 million to 9.5 million TCR reads. To look at immunoaging and at how T cells reconstitute after chemotherapy, the study profiled TCR beta repertoires in peripheral blood from both healthy donors and cancer patients. Alongside around 97 healthy donors serving as a reference group, the cohort included roughly 220 cancer patients, of whom roughly 90 had hematological cancers and around 120 had solid cancers. Results and caveats for the whole study, not just this receptor: In healthy donors, the drop in TCR diversity with age came mainly from a loss of richness, whereas in cancer patients a loss of evenness also played a part. In both cancer cohorts, median generation probability rose over the chemotherapy interval, which suggests that the repertoire was reconstituted through rebound thymic output. According to the authors, the repertoire data do not permit conclusions about immunological memory after chemotherapy. Untreated patients with hematological or solid cancers showed significantly lower blood TCR diversity and higher clonality than age-matched healthy donors.

Multiplex touch-down PCR with a mixed TRB-A/B primer pool was used to amplify rearranged TRB sequences covering the V, D and J segments. Two consecutive PCR reactions with Phusion HS II polymerase added Illumina adapters and sample indices to the amplicons. After gel purification with the NucleoSpin Gel and PCR Clean-up kit, the amplicons were checked using Qubit and an Agilent 2100 Bioanalyzer. The libraries were sequenced on an Illumina MiSeq with 600-cycle, single-indexed, paired-end runs. The study's processing was this. Processing of the TRB sequences was carried out with MiXCR versions 2.12 and 3.0.5. Each unique CDR3 nucleotide sequence was treated as one clone, and only productive sequences with two or more reads were kept. Shannon diversity, evenness, clonality (one minus evenness), and alpha-parameterized diversity profiles from alpha 0 to 5 were included as repertoire metrics. The IGoR algorithm was used to calculate generation probabilities for clones in the paired samples taken before and after chemotherapy. TCRdb ran its own pipeline on the public reads, namely fastp trimming at Q25 and MiXCR clone calling, and kept in-frame beta chains. Rows matching on CDR3 protein sequence are summarized as one entry with the most common DNA and genes. TCRdb's processing, not the authors', yielded these V and J calls. The sample table holds 9,500 or so distinct CDR3 sequences, of which 25% to 30% were seen once. Around 1.2% of the sample is taken by the ten largest.

Instead of sorted cells or RNA, genomic DNA extracted from peripheral blood served as the source for amplifying TCR beta rearrangements. This clonotype was observed a handful of times. There is no known antigen for this receptor. Qualities for individual bases were not recorded, and no much larger clone is one base off. Trimming takes 5 bases off V and 2 bases off J; junction bases not matched to a gene: 4. Reading from cysteine to phenylalanine, the CDR3 counts 14 amino acids. The kept DNA is CDR3 alone, 42 bases in frame from the first base. From the germline V gene, CDR1 is SGHAT and CDR2 is FQNNGV.

The clonotype originates from a human donor in good health. The sequencing sample was made of blood. The chain couples TRBV11-2 to TRBJ1-1; TRBD1 matches 8 bases in the middle. Here the CDR3 is given as CASSPDRVNTEAFF. The nucleotide sequence is given as TGTGCCAGCAGCCCGGACAGGGTCAACACTGAAGCTTTCTTT.